This T cell receptor beta chain was captured in a study of blood T cell repertoires in COVID-19. About the study: Specimens from acute and convalescent COVID-19 originated in the United States, Italy and Spain. In each case, the material was cDNA or gDNA derived from T cells, B-cell-depleted T cells, or PBMCs.

This CDR3 contains 15 residues. Per the germline V gene, CDR1 is PRHDT and CDR2 is FYEKMQ (reference sequence). With 0 bases clipped from V and 4 bases from J, the junction kept 3 bases outside the gene matches. Repertoires were generated with immunoSEQ multiplex PCR, while TCRdb's copy carries only in-frame clones and drops some. This sample has approximately 270,000 clones, with about nine tenths found just once. This receptor was obtained from a woman between 25 and 40 years old with COVID-19, enrolled during active disease. The chain carries TRBV13 and TRBJ2-7; 10 bases are shared with TRBD2. The sequencing sample was made of peripheral blood. This CDR3 reads CASSLGPTSGYEQYV. The CDR3 nucleotides read TGTGCCAGCAGCTTAGGCCCGACTAGCGGGTACGAGCAGTACGTC.